This T cell receptor beta chain is from a study of OX40 agonist ivuxolimab in advanced cancers. The overall study: It was ivuxolimab, an agonistic anti-OX40 (CD134) antibody, that patients were treated with.

Study findings and constraints: Partial responders treated at 0.1-3.0 mg/kg exhibited clonal expansion among the lowest measured. CD4+ and CD8+ blood T cells expanded clonally by week 6 at 0.1 to 3.0 mg/kg. Relative to CD4+, CD8+ T cells held more expanded clones on average.

As to this clone: Its antigen is still unknown.

Profiled with immunoSEQ multiplex PCR; TCRdb holds only in-frame clones, not every one. In the table there are over 70,000 clones, roughly 82% of which are singletons. CDR1 SEHNR and CDR2 FQNEAQ come from the germline V gene (reference sequence). The CDR3 has 13 amino acids. The germline V and J ends were trimmed by 7 bases and 1 base, with 10 bases remaining between them. This sequence joins TRBV7-9 and TRBJ1-1; D not certain. Sequencing used CD4+ or CD8+ T cells sorted from blood, obtained in a trial of the OX40 agonist ivuxolimab. This clonotype originated in an adult with an advanced solid tumor such as melanoma, head and neck, liver or kidney cancer. The CDR3: CASTLLSNTEAFF. CDR3 bases: TGTGCCAGCACCCTGTTATCGAACACTGAAGCTTTCTTT.